Below are 29 T cell receptor beta chains sequenced from a single sample in a study of T cell repertoires in cytomegalovirus infection. For these TCRs, the target antigens are not known. TCRdb fed the reads into MiXCR, producing one record per CDR3 protein. The sample yields around 430,000 distinct CDR3 sequences, roughly 43% seen once. Sequenced here: cultured PBMCs, sampled from culture after CMV antigen stimulation. The receptors shown here come from a human donor in good health (CMV status not recorded). Some clones in this sample may be carry-over from other donors' samples.

V is TRBV12-3 or TRBV12-4 and J is TRBJ1-1; D ambiguous. The CDR3 runs 13 residues. V gave up 6 bases and J gave up 6 bases, with 14 bases separating them. Here the CDR3 DNA reads TGTGCCAGCAGCCCGTCGGGGTGGGCTGAAGCTTTCTTT. This encodes CASSPSGWAEAFF.

J is TRBJ2-1 and V is TRBV12-3 or TRBV12-4; 7 nucleotides match TRBD1. The CDR3 loop spans 12 amino acids. V was clipped by 3 bases and J by 10 bases; unmatched bases: 3. The chain's CDR3 is CASSFHRGEQFF. CDR3 DNA: TGTGCCAGCAGTTTTCACAGGGGCGAGCAGTTCTTC.

This clonotype showed up just once. The V gene is TRBV12-3 or TRBV12-4, the J gene TRBJ2-2; 9 bases align to TRBD2. Trimming at V came to 4 bases and at J to 1 base, leaving 1 base not matched to a gene. The CDR3 extends over 15 amino acids. As DNA, the CDR3 is TGTGCCAGCAGTTCGACTAGCGGGAACACCGGGGAGCTGTTTTTT. Amino acids: CASSSTSGNTGELFF.

Here the CDR3 reads CASSLTMAATGNIQYF. Written as DNA, the CDR3 is TGCGCCAGCAGCTTAACCATGGCGGCCACGGGGAACATTCAGTACTTC. V usage is TRBV5-1 and J usage is TRBJ2-4, with D perhaps TRBD2 (5 bases). V was clipped by 2 bases and J by 7 bases, with 19 bases between them. This CDR3 has 16 residues. CDR1 is SGHRS and CDR2 is YFSETQ in the germline V gene.

The J gene is TRBJ2-7, the V gene TRBV11-2, with 7 bases lining up with TRBD2. Germline CDR1 reads SGHAT; CDR2 reads FQNNGV. The length of the CDR3 is 15 residues. V shed 5 bases, J shed 0 bases, and the junction held 7 bases outside the gene matches. This CDR3 reads CASSISSGNSYEQYF. CDR3 nucleotides: TGTGCCAGCAGCATATCTAGCGGCAACTCCTACGAGCAGTACTTC.

This clonotype occurred a few times. This chain joins TRBV2 and TRBJ2-1, with a tentative D call TRBD1 (6 bases). The V gene lost 5 bases and the J gene lost 7 bases, with 9 bases spanning the gap. From germline, CDR1 is SNHLY and CDR2 FYNNEI. This CDR3 is built from 12 residues. The CDR3 region has the DNA TGTGCCAGCAGTACCCAGGGGAATGAGCAGTTCTTC. It yields the protein CASSTQGNEQFF.

This clonotype occurred a few times. The chain recombines TRBV6-1 with TRBJ2-7, with D tentatively TRBD1 or TRBD2 (5 bases each). From germline, CDR1 is MNHNS and CDR2 SASEGT. This CDR3 has 14 amino acids. V gave up 10 bases and J gave up 0 bases, with 16 bases separating them. The CDR3 DNA follows: TGTGCCACCCTCGGGGCTGCGGTCTCCTACGAGCAGTACTTC. Amino acid sequence: CATLGAAVSYEQYF.

J is TRBJ1-1 and V is TRBV20-1; D is perhaps TRBD1 (6 bases). Germline V gene sequence: CDR1 DFQATT, CDR2 SNEGSKA (reference sequence). Deletions cut 3 bases from V and 4 bases from J, with 15 bases between. CDR3 length: 14 residues. As DNA, the CDR3 is TGCAGTGCTAGTTCGGTAGAGGGGGTCACTGAAGCTTTCTTT. Translation gives CSASSVEGVTEAFF.

A few counts support this clonotype. V is TRBV7-8 and J is TRBJ2-5; TRBD1 might be the D (6 bases). CDR3 length: 16 amino acids. Germline V gene data show CDR1 as SGHVS and CDR2 as FQNEAQ. V shed 6 bases and J shed 1 base, with 18 bases lying between them. CDR3 nucleotides: TGTGCCAGCAGACAGGGCCCCTACAGGGCCCAAGAGACCCAGTACTTC. As protein: CASRQGPYRAQETQYF. Supplemented by reference TRBV7-8 and TRBJ2-5, the full variable domain reads GAGVSQSPRYKVAKRGQDVALRCDPISGHVSLFWYQQALGQGPEFLTYFQNEAQLDKSGLPSDRFFAERPEGSVSTLKIQRTQQEDSAVYLCASRQGPYRAQETQYFGPGTRLLVL.

J is TRBJ2-5 and V is TRBV4-1, with 7 bases matching TRBD2. After removal of 1 base from V and 2 bases from J, the junction contained 10 bases not matched to a gene. This CDR3 has 17 residues. Germline V gene sequence: CDR1 MGHRA, CDR2 YSYEKL. CDR3 sequence reads: CASSQVQFGGSQETQYF. CDR3 bases: TGCGCCAGCAGCCAAGTTCAGTTCGGGGGGTCTCAAGAGACCCAGTACTTC.

The chain joins TRBV20-1 to TRBJ1-1, with 10 bases that match TRBD1. This CDR3 has 15 residues. With V trimmed by 6 bases and J by 4 bases, 11 bases remained unmatched. Germline CDR1 DFQATT, CDR2 SNEGSKA (reference sequence). The chain's CDR3 is CSAQGTGVSVTEAFF. CDR3 coding DNA: TGCAGTGCCCAAGGGACAGGGGTGAGTGTCACTGAAGCTTTCTTT.

This chain links TRBV7-9 with TRBJ1-1; TRBD1 matches at 7 bases. This CDR3 has 15 amino acids. The junction had 2 bases not matched to a gene; V was cut back by 0 bases and J by 1 base. Germline V CDR1 and CDR2: SEHNR, FQNEAQ (reference sequence). The CDR3 spells CASSLATGRNTEAFF. The CDR3 DNA reads as TGTGCCAGCAGCTTAGCGACAGGGAGGAACACTGAAGCTTTCTTT.

This rearrangement joins TRBV6-1 to TRBJ1-5; TRBD1 matches at 10 bases. After removal of 5 bases from V and 5 bases from J, the junction contained 6 bases not matched to a gene. The CDR3 is made up of 15 amino acids. CDR1 is MNHNS, CDR2 SASEGT, per germline. The CDR3 nucleotides are TGTGCCAGCAGTTATACCGGGACAGGGGATCAGCCCCAGCATTTT. This sequence encodes CASSYTGTGDQPQHF.

V usage is TRBV6-6 and J usage is TRBJ1-3; 7 positions match TRBD1. With 2 bases clipped from V and 4 bases from J, the junction kept 8 bases outside the gene matches. This CDR3 contains 16 residues. Germline V gives CDR1 MNHNY, CDR2 SVGAGI (reference sequence). This chain's CDR3 is CASSYPTGVLGNTIYF. The CDR3 nucleotides are TGTGCCAGCAGTTACCCCACAGGGGTTTTAGGAAACACCATATATTTT.

This rearrangement joins TRBV6-1 to TRBJ2-4; 7 bases agree with TRBD2. The CDR3 is made up of 14 amino acids. CDR1 and CDR2 from the germline V gene are MNHNS and SASEGT. J was trimmed by 7 bases and V by 7 bases; bases with no gene match: 10. The CDR3 is CASTQQAGVNIQYF. The CDR3 DNA reads TGTGCCAGCACCCAACAGGCGGGAGTGAACATTCAGTACTTC.

This clonotype has a handful of counts. This rearrangement joins TRBV7-9 to TRBJ2-1; 8 bases line up with TRBD2. Germline V gives CDR1 SEHNR, CDR2 FQNEAQ (reference sequence). The CDR3 has 15 residues. J lost 5 bases, V lost 5 bases, and 8 bases had no gene match. CDR3 amino acids: CASSPKGTSDNEQFF. The CDR3 DNA sequence: TGTGCCAGCAGCCCGAAAGGGACTAGTGACAATGAGCAGTTCTTC.

This clonotype has only a few counts. The rearrangement links TRBV6-6 to TRBJ2-7; D is uncertain. Germline V lookup: CDR1 MNHNY, CDR2 SVGAGI (reference sequence). V was trimmed by 7 bases and J by 5 bases, leaving 21 bases between them. The CDR3 has 15 amino acids. The CDR3 DNA reads as TGTGCCAGCACCCCCCTGGCCGGTCAGAACCACGAGCAGTACTTC. Protein sequence: CASTPLAGQNHEQYF.

The chain combines TRBV13 with TRBJ2-5; tentatively, D is TRBD2 (5 bases). Germline V gene sequence: CDR1 PRHDT, CDR2 FYEKMQ (reference sequence). Trimming stripped 5 bases from V and 5 bases from J, with 15 bases between. There are 14 residues in the CDR3. This chain's CDR3 is CASSDPAGGETQYF. For the CDR3, the DNA is TGTGCCAGCAGCGACCCAGCTGGCGGGGAGACCCAGTACTTC. Using reference TRBV13 and TRBJ2-5 for the parts outside the CDR3, the full variable domain is AAGVIQSPRHLIKEKRETATLKCYPIPRHDTVYWYQQGPGQDPQFLISFYEKMQSDKGSIPDRFSAQQFSDYHSELNMSSLELGDSALYFCASSDPAGGETQYFGPGTRLLVL.

This chain connects TRBV20-1 to TRBJ2-2; D is perhaps TRBD2 (5 bases). The V and J ends lost 3 bases and 4 bases respectively, with 12 bases between them. CDR3 length: 14 amino acids. Germline V gene sequence: CDR1 DFQATT, CDR2 SNEGSKA (reference sequence). CDR3 region: CSASPRTFTGELFF. CDR3 sequence (DNA): TGCAGTGCTAGCCCTAGGACTTTCACCGGGGAGCTGTTTTTT.

The chain recombines TRBV7-9 with TRBJ1-3, with TRBD1 matching 7 bases. The CDR3 consists of 14 residues. Trimming removed 4 bases from V and 8 bases from J; junction bases left unmatched: 8. The germline V gene has CDR1 SEHNR and CDR2 FQNEAQ (reference sequence). The CDR3 region has the DNA TGTGCCAGCAGCTATCAACAGGGGTCGGACACCATATATTTT. This gives the protein CASSYQQGSDTIYF. The entire variable domain, with the rest obtained from reference TRBV7-9 and TRBJ1-3, is as follows: DTGVSQNPRHKITKRGQNVTFRCDPISEHNRLYWYRQTLGQGPEFLTYFQNEAQLEKSRLLSDRFSAERPKGSFSTLEIQRTEQGDSAMYLCASSYQQGSDTIYFGEGSWLTVV.

The chain recombines TRBV7-2 with TRBJ2-1, with D possibly called TRBD1 or TRBD2 (5 bases each). In germline, CDR1 is SGHTA, CDR2 FQGNSA. V lost 4 bases and J 4 bases, leaving 17 bases between the germline ends. The CDR3 totals 16 residues. The CDR3 DNA reads TGTGCCAGCAGCTCCCTCCTTTGGGGACCGTACAATGAGCAGTTCTTC. Translated: CASSSLLWGPYNEQFF.

This clonotype was seen a few times. V gene TRBV18 combines with J gene TRBJ1-5, with no clear D. V was cut by 2 bases and J by 5 bases, with 13 bases left in between. The CDR3 spans 15 residues. Germline V gene sequence: CDR1 KGHSH, CDR2 LQKENI. This chain's CDR3 is CASSPSWGPDQPQHF. Written as DNA, the CDR3 is TGTGCCAGCTCACCATCGTGGGGTCCGGATCAGCCCCAGCATTTT.

The V call is TRBV7-8, the J call TRBJ2-2, with 7 bases fitting TRBD1. Germline V lookup: CDR1 SGHVS, CDR2 FQNEAQ. CDR3 length: 15 residues. The trim removed 6 bases at V and 4 bases at J, leaving 8 bases unmatched. The CDR3 protein is CASRPRGLGTGELFF. The CDR3 region has the DNA TGTGCCAGCAGGCCTAGGGGGCTGGGCACCGGGGAGCTGTTTTTT.

V gene TRBV28 combines with J gene TRBJ2-7; a weak D match, TRBD1 (5 bases). V was shortened by 6 bases and J by 3 bases, with 15 bases between the two germline ends. CDR1 and CDR2 from the germline V gene are MDHEN and SYDVKM. The CDR3 loop spans 14 amino acids. This chain's CDR3 is CASSLGAMGYEQYF. The CDR3 region has the DNA TGTGCCAGCAGCTTAGGGGCAATGGGCTACGAGCAGTACTTC. Variable domain in full (rest from reference TRBV28 and TRBJ2-7): DVKVTQSSRYLVKRTGEKVFLECVQDMDHENMFWYRQDPGLGLRLIYFSYDVKMKEKGDIPEGYSVSREKKERFSLILESASTNQTSMYLCASSLGAMGYEQYFGPGTRLTVT.

The chain employs TRBV18 and TRBJ2-5, with D possibly called TRBD1 or TRBD2 (5 bases each). There are 15 residues in the CDR3. Germline lookup yields CDR1 KGHSH and CDR2 LQKENI. The ends were cut back, 4 bases at V and 3 bases at J, with 15 bases in the middle. CDR3 region: CASSLGAGGEETQYF. CDR3 DNA: TGTGCCAGCTCACTCGGGGCAGGCGGTGAAGAGACCCAGTACTTC.

A few counts support this clonotype. V usage is TRBV7-7 and J usage is TRBJ2-1; 12 bases line up with TRBD2. V gave up 5 bases and J gave up 7 bases; unmatched junction bases: 12. The CDR3 consists of 17 residues. The germline CDR1 and CDR2 sequences are SSHAT and FNYEAQ (reference sequence). The DNA of the CDR3 is TGTGCCAGCAGCCCTGGGTTGCGTCTAGCGGGAGGGAATGAGCAGTTCTTC. Translated: CASSPGLRLAGGNEQFF.

The chain carries TRBV6-2 or TRBV6-3 and TRBJ2-7; TRBD2 is a possible D gene (6 bases). Trimming removed 2 bases from V and 2 bases from J, with 10 bases in between. The CDR3 totals 14 residues. Germline CDR1 and CDR2: MNHEY and SVGEGT. CDR3 coding DNA: TGTGCCAGCAGTTACCGGGCGGGGCCCTACGAGCAGTACTTC. Translated: CASSYRAGPYEQYF.

In its sample, this clonotype was seen a few times. The CDR3 nucleotides are TGTGCCAGCAGCTTGGGTGGTACTAACTATGGCTACACCTTC. Translated: CASSLGGTNYGYTF. The chain has TRBV7-2 and TRBJ1-2; no reliable D call. The CDR3 extends over 14 amino acids. V lost 3 bases to trimming and J lost 0 bases, with 8 bases between them. Germline assignment: CDR1 SGHTA and CDR2 FQGNSA.

This clonotype turned up a few times. The chain carries TRBV11-2 and TRBJ2-7, with 7 bases identical to TRBD2. The CDR3 runs 13 residues. Germline loops: CDR1 SGHAT, CDR2 FQNNGV. V shed 7 bases, J shed 3 bases, and the junction held 6 bases outside the gene matches. The CDR3 bases are TGTGCCAGCACACCCCCGGGGGGCTACGAGCAGTACTTC. Protein sequence: CASTPPGGYEQYF.